This T cell receptor beta chain was captured in a study of PD-1 blockade in classical Hodgkin lymphoma. Study background: Administration of nivolumab to patients was at 3 mg/kg intravenously every 2 weeks.

Trimming pared 3 bases from V and 6 bases from J, leaving 13 bases between. CDR1 is MRHNA, CDR2 SNTAGT, per germline. This CDR3 is 14 amino acids long. TCRdb's copy holds only in-frame clones and misses some; the assay was immunoSEQ multiplex PCR. This sample has almost 2,000 clones, with roughly 81% found just once. This clone has a handful of counts. Brentuximab vedotin exposure varied, and every patient relapsed after autologous stem cell transplantation. The rearrangement uses TRBV6-4 and TRBJ2-3; TRBD2 is a possible D gene (5 bases). This TCR came from a human donor with classical Hodgkin lymphoma. The sequencing used peripheral blood mononuclear cells (PBMCs), collected at baseline. The CDR3 sequence: CASSELEGADTQYF. The DNA of the CDR3 is TGTGCCAGCAGTGAGCTAGAGGGTGCGGATACGCAGTATTTT.